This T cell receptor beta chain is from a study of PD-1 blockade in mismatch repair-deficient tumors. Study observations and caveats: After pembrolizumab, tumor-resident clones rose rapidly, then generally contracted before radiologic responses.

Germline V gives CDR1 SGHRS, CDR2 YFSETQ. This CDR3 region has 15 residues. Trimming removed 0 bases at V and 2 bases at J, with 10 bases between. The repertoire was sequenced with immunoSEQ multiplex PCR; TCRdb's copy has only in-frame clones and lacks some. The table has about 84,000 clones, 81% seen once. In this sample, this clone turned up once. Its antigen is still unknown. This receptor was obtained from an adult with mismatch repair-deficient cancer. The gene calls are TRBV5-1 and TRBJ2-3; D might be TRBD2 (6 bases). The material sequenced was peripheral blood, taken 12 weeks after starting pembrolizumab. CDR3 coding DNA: TGCGCCAGCAGCTTGGGGACTATTGACACAGATACGCAGTATTTT. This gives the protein CASSLGTIDTDTQYF.